The T cell receptor (beta chain) under discussion was sequenced for a study of blood T cell repertoires in COVID-19 (dated by TCRdb to about 2020). As for the study more broadly: The collaborator samples originated in the United States, Italy and Spain and spanned the acute and convalescent phases of COVID-19. The material from the prospective study consisted of cDNA or gDNA derived from T cells, B-cell-depleted T cells, or PBMCs. Deeply sampled blood TCRbeta repertoires from subjects exposed to, actively infected with, or recovered from COVID-19 were included in the dataset. The repertoires were released in a freely available public database meant as a resource for research on the immune response to SARS-CoV-2. Samples came from the ongoing ImmuneRACE study (first 160 participants) plus 1,254 subjects from 6 global collaborators. The sample metadata nearly always contained a de-identified subject ID, COVID-19 status, age in years and sex. Where available, HLA class I and class II types were obtained from metadata supplied by the sample provider rather than from assay-based typing. Summary of the overall study and its limitations: How much clinical and demographic metadata was included differed by source and by participant, and the metadata was provided uncurated.

A word on this clone: Its antigen is not yet known. A junction end diverges from the germline sequence, so it may reflect a read error.

The CDR3 holds 13 amino acids from the cysteine to the phenylalanine. CDR3 DNA is the only sequence kept; it has 39 bases, read in frame from the first base. CDR1 SNHLY and CDR2 FYNNEI were looked up in the germline V gene. Enrolling through a virtual design, the prospective study's participants ranged in age from roughly 18 to 90 years and lived across roughly 23 United States geographic areas. To assign participants to cohorts, the prospective study relied on clinical history that participants themselves reported in a screening survey and a study questionnaire. ImmuneRACE Cohort 3 recovered participants were defined by two consecutive negative NP/OP PCR tests, healthcare professional clearance, or symptom resolution. In the prospective study, mobile phlebotomists collected whole blood, serum and a nasopharyngeal or oropharyngeal swab from each participant. Additional blood draws and questionnaires over an approximately two-month period could optionally be provided by prospective study participants. Before DNA extraction, prospective study blood samples were shipped either frozen or at room temperature.

The immunoSEQ Assay, a bias-controlled multiplex PCR, was used to amplify TCRbeta CDR3 regions from genomic DNA. The authors' analysis ran thus. Within the assay, amplification of reference gene primers was used to estimate how many nucleated cells each sample contained. Sequence reads were collapsed and filtered to measure the absolute abundance of every unique TCRbeta CDR3 rearrangement. For each sample, productive Simpson clonality was calculated as the square root of Simpson's diversity index across productive rearrangements. TCRdb's version of the immuneACCESS table is confined to in-frame rearrangements and falls short of the full clone set. An unresolved V gene accounts for under half of the shortfall where checked; the remainder is of unknown origin. V and J calls and clone size are as listed in that table; D and trimming were resolved from the DNA. The sample table holds a few hundred thousand clones, of which 70% to 90% were seen once. The ten biggest clones cover around 1.8% of the sample.

Recombination connected TRBV2 to TRBJ1-4; the D segment could be TRBD1, given 6 matching bases. The sequenced material came from PBMCs or T cells enriched from blood (not recorded which). The TCR sequence derives from a woman between 50 and 59 years old who had recovered from COVID-19. This receptor carries the CDR3 CASSELKRQAWNF. The sequenced DNA: TGTGCCAGCAGCGAATTAAAACGACAGGCGTGGAATTTT.